This T cell receptor beta chain was captured in a study of monozygotic twins with cystic fibrosis. The overall study: Library input was 3 to 3.5 micrograms of fragmented DNA, with 15 PCR cycles.

Study-level results: Co-twins had the most similar V usage for 13 of 16 pairs, J for 8. Shared CDR3 numbers were not associated with age, concordance or severity. Unrelated CF individuals shared fewer identical clonotypes than monozygotic CF twins.

Clones were sequenced by immunoSEQ multiplex PCR, and TCRdb holds only the in-frame ones, with some missing. The sample has roughly 12,000 clones, roughly 85% seen once. J lost 4 bases, V lost 5 bases, and 8 bases had no gene match. The CDR3 spans 14 residues. Germline V CDR1 and CDR2: SQVTM, ANQGSEA. Details on this clone: The antigen remains undetermined.

The rearrangement uses TRBV29-1 and TRBJ2-1; TRBD2 matches 7 bases. Sample: blood. This TCR derives from a man in his late teens or twenties with cystic fibrosis. This CDR3 reads CSVWEGGVYNEQFF. In DNA form, the CDR3 reads TGCAGCGTTTGGGAGGGAGGGGTGTACAATGAGCAGTTCTTC.